These 14 T cell receptor beta chains came from one sample sequenced in a study of human T cells and chemical hapten exposure. One entry per CDR3 protein, called by TCRdb with MiXCR from the RACE reads. The table lists 190,000 or so distinct CDR3 sequences, about 25% of them singletons. Time point described: patch test 3, about 24 weeks after DPC sensitization. Stated treatment: therapeutic diphenylcyclopropenone sensitization with weekly scalp DPC. This specimen was whole blood, taken in connection with sensitization to the hapten diphenylcyclopropenone (DPC). These receptors were collected from a woman aged 40 to 50 with alopecia areata. Some clones in this sample may be carry-over from other donors' samples.

The V gene is TRBV20-1, the J gene TRBJ2-5, with 9 nucleotides matching TRBD2. The CDR3 sequence is 14 residues long. CDR1 is DFQATT, CDR2 SNEGSKA, per germline (reference sequence). V lost 0 bases, J lost 5 bases, and 4 bases stayed unmatched. The CDR3 DNA reads TGCAGTGCTAGAGACGGACTAGCGTTGGAGACCCAGTACTTC. This codes for CSARDGLALETQYF.

The chain is built from TRBV12-3 or TRBV12-4 and TRBJ2-7; no definite D call. The V end was cut by 0 bases, the J end by 4 bases, with 10 bases between. This CDR3 has 14 residues. CDR3 in amino acids: CASSLALWGYEQYF. CDR3 DNA: TGTGCCAGCAGTTTAGCGTTGTGGGGTTACGAGCAGTACTTC.

The genes are TRBV20-1 and TRBJ2-1; the match to TRBD1 covers 11 bases. The germline V gene has CDR1 DFQATT and CDR2 SNEGSKA (reference sequence). The CDR3 is 16 amino acids. J gave up 6 bases and V 6 bases, and 13 bases lay outside the gene matches. CDR3 sequence: CSAVAVGQGAGNEQFF. Written as DNA, the CDR3 is TGCAGTGCCGTCGCCGTCGGACAGGGGGCTGGCAATGAGCAGTTCTTC.

The V call is TRBV25-1, the J call TRBJ2-1; 7 bases are a match to TRBD2. V was clipped by 4 bases and J by 9 bases; unmatched bases: 9. Germline CDR1 MGHDK, CDR2 SYGVNS. CDR3 length equals 14 residues. CDR3 DNA sequence: TGTGCCAGCAGTGTAGCGGGTACCCAGGGTGAGCAGTTCTTC. It translates to CASSVAGTQGEQFF.

The V and J genes are TRBV20-1 and TRBJ2-2; D is unclear. Trimming left V 4 bases short and J 0 bases short, with 9 bases between. This CDR3 has 14 residues. Germline V lookup: CDR1 DFQATT, CDR2 SNEGSKA (reference sequence). The CDR3 protein is CSAMGQTNTGELFF. The CDR3 nucleotides are TGCAGTGCTATGGGCCAGACGAACACCGGGGAGCTGTTTTTT.

The rearrangement joins TRBV10-3 to TRBJ1-5; no firm D call. The CDR3 is made up of 12 amino acids. The germline gives CDR1 ENHRY, CDR2 SYGVKD. The V end was cut by 7 bases, the J end by 6 bases, with 10 bases between. The CDR3 here is CAIKSEGQPQHF. CDR3 sequence (DNA): TGTGCCATCAAATCCGAGGGTCAGCCCCAGCATTTT.

The chain is built from TRBV3-1 and TRBJ2-1; D is perhaps TRBD1 (5 bases). The germline V and J ends were trimmed by 4 bases and 9 bases, with 16 bases remaining between them. The CDR3 has 14 residues. Germline V gene data show CDR1 as LGHDT and CDR2 as YNNKEL (reference sequence). CDR3 in amino acids: CASSPLQVSGEQFF. Written as DNA, the CDR3 is TGTGCCAGCAGCCCTCTACAGGTATCAGGTGAGCAGTTCTTC.

The chain links TRBV7-2 to TRBJ2-5; the match to TRBD2 covers 8 bases. J was trimmed by 5 bases and V by 5 bases; bases with no gene match: 7. The CDR3 has 14 amino acids. From germline, CDR1 is SGHTA and CDR2 FQGNSA. The CDR3 protein is CASSLRTSTETQYF. Written as DNA, the CDR3 is TGTGCCAGCAGCCTCCGGACTAGCACGGAGACCCAGTACTTC.

This clonotype has only a few counts. The V call is TRBV25-1, the J call TRBJ1-6; maybe TRBD1 (5 bases). Germline V gives CDR1 MGHDK, CDR2 SYGVNS. CDR3 length: 17 residues. The V and J ends lost 4 bases and 6 bases respectively, with 19 bases between them. CDR3 amino acids: CASSGRGRGIGNSPLHF. In DNA, the CDR3 is TGTGCCAGCAGTGGCCGGGGGAGAGGGATCGGTAATTCACCCCTCCACTTT.

The CDR3 DNA reads as TGTGCCAGCAGCCTACCAGGGGGAGACAACACTGAAGCTTTCTTT. Encoded protein: CASSLPGGDNTEAFF. The chain recombines TRBV7-9 with TRBJ1-1; 7 bases align to TRBD1. The CDR3 has 15 amino acids. CDR1 and CDR2 (germline): SEHNR, FQNEAQ (reference sequence). The V and J ends lost 5 bases and 2 bases, in that order; junction bases with no gene match: 8.

This rearrangement joins TRBV9 to TRBJ1-1; D gene uncertain. V lost 4 bases and J 3 bases, leaving 13 bases between the germline ends. CDR1 is SGDLS, CDR2 YYNGEE, per germline. The CDR3 runs 14 residues. The DNA for the CDR3 is TGTGCCAGCAGCTTTTCTGCTGGCGACACTGAAGCTTTCTTT. Translated: CASSFSAGDTEAFF. The entire variable domain, with the rest obtained from reference TRBV9 and TRBJ1-1, is as follows: DSGVTQTPKHLITATGQRVTLRCSPRSGDLSVYWYQQSLDQGLQFLIQYYNGEERAKGNILERFSAQQFPDLHSELNLSSLELGDSALYFCASSFSAGDTEAFFGQGTRLTVV.

This clonotype has more than one count but fewer than ten. The junction and the germline gene differ at one end; a read error may be behind it. J is TRBJ2-7 and V is TRBV4-3, with TRBD1 matching 10 bases. CDR3 length equals 16 residues. The germline gives CDR1 LGHNA, CDR2 YSLEER. Here the CDR3 DNA reads TGCGCCAGCAGCCAAGAATTCGACACGACAGGGGGCCCTCTAATGTTC. It encodes CASSQEFDTTGGPLMF.

This clonotype was picked up a small number of times. The chain couples TRBV11-2 to TRBJ2-5; TRBD1 aligns across 8 bases. This CDR3 spans 15 amino acids. The V gene's germline CDR1 is SGHAT and CDR2 FQNNGV. Trimming cost V 3 bases and J 5 bases; bases outside gene matches: 8. CDR3 nucleotide sequence: TGTGCCAGCAGCTTTGGCAGGGGGCACAGGGAGACCCAGTACTTC. Its translation is CASSFGRGHRETQYF.

This clonotype has just a few counts. This chain uses TRBV20-1 with TRBJ2-1; 12 bases map to TRBD2. This CDR3 spans 14 amino acids. CDR1 DFQATT and CDR2 SNEGSKA come from the germline V gene (reference sequence). Trimming removed 6 bases from V and 5 bases from J; junction bases left unmatched: 5. The chain's CDR3 is CSATRLAGDNEQFF. The CDR3 DNA is TGCAGTGCGACGCGACTAGCGGGAGACAATGAGCAGTTCTTC.